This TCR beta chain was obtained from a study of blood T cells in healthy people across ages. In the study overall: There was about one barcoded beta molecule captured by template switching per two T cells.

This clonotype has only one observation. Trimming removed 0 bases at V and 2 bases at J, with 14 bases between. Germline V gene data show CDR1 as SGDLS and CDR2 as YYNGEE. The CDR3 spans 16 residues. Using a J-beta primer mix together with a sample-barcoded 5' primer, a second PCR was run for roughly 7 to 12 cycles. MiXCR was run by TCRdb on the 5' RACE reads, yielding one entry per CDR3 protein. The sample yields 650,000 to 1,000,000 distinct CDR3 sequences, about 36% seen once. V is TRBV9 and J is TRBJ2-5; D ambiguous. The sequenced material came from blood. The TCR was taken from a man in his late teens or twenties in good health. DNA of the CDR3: TGTGCCAGCAGCGTAGCTGCGATCGGGCCGCAAGAGACCCAGTACTTC. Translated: CASSVAAIGPQETQYF. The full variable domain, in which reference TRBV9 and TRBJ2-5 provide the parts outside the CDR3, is DSGVTQTPKHLITATGQRVTLRCSPRSGDLSVYWYQQSLDQGLQFLIQYYNGEERAKGNILERFSAQQFPDLHSELNLSSLELGDSALYFCASSVAAIGPQETQYFGPGTRLLVL.